This is a list of T cell receptor beta chains from one sample in a study of regulatory T cells in long-lasting Graves disease. MiXCR, applied by TCRdb to the multiplex PCR reads, yields one record per CDR3 protein. The top ten hold 7.8% of the sample, which has 400,000 to 500,000 distinct CDR3 sequences, more than 20% seen once. Sequencing used peripheral blood mononuclear cells (PBMCs), obtained when the disease was refractory, from a patient treated with antithyroid drugs. Source of these receptors: a female donor with Graves disease. Both conserved end residues are trimmed from each CDR3. The D gene is left open where the match is weak.

J	V	D	CDR3
TRBJ2-4	TRBV29-1	NA	SVSPSSLSPL
TRBJ2-7	TRBV12-3/TRBV12-4	NA	ASSRDLNPSYEQY
TRBJ1-2	TRBV11-1	TRBD1	ASSDTGGSENGYT
TRBJ2-3	TRBV28	NA	ASSADRDSTDTQY
TRBJ2-2	TRBV18	NA	ASSQELTGTGELF
TRBJ2-7	TRBV4-1	NA	ASSIGADPYYEQY
TRBJ1-5	TRBV6-1	NA	ASSLVGRGSNQPQH
TRBJ1-2	TRBV11-2	TRBD1	ASSFTTGGGYT
TRBJ2-7	TRBV5-1	TRBD1	ASSFPDSDRLNSYEQY
TRBJ2-1	TRBV30	NA	AWSRLNEQF
TRBJ2-1	TRBV7-6	TRBD1	ASSLPGQEEQF
TRBJ2-3	TRBV3-1	TRBD2	ASSLGTSGATQY